This is a list of T cell receptor beta chains from one sample in a study of T cell changes during pregnancy in multiple sclerosis. Produced via immunoSEQ multiplex PCR; TCRdb's table is partial and in-frame only. This sample has about 75,000 clones, with 70% to 90% found just once. Sequences were derived from peripheral blood, sampled in the first trimester of pregnancy. The source of these receptors is a female donor in good health, enrolled as a control in a pregnancy study. Each CDR3 is given with its conserved first and last residue. A D gene is named only where the DNA matches it firmly. A row's size may be missing; if present it is once, few, many or a size class.

CDR3 DNA: TGTGCCTGCATCACAGGCCCTGAGCAGTTCTTC
CDR3 protein: CACITGPEQFF
V gene: TRBV30
clone size: .
D gene: .
J gene: TRBJ2-1

CDR3 DNA: TGTGCCTCCGCCGGGACAGTGAACACCGGGGAGCTGTTTTTT
CDR3 protein: CASAGTVNTGELFF
V gene: TRBV10-3
clone size: once
D gene: TRBD1
J gene: TRBJ2-2

CDR3 DNA: TGCGCCAGCAGCTTGGCGGGGGTAAGCTCCTACGAGCAGTACTTC
CDR3 protein: CASSLAGVSSYEQYF
V gene: TRBV5-1
clone size: once
D gene: .
J gene: TRBJ2-7

CDR3 DNA: TGCGCCAGCAGCTTCGGACAGGGGAGGGCTAATGAAAAACTGTTTTTT
CDR3 protein: CASSFGQGRANEKLFF
V gene: TRBV5-1
clone size: .
D gene: TRBD1
J gene: TRBJ1-4

CDR3 DNA: TGTGCCAGCAGCCAAGCAGGCTACGAGCAGTACTTC
CDR3 protein: CASSQAGYEQYF
V gene: TRBV7-2
clone size: .
D gene: .
J gene: TRBJ2-7

CDR3 DNA: TGTGCCAGCAGCCTGGTTGATATCGGCTATGGCTACACCTTC
CDR3 protein: CASSLVDIGYGYTF
V gene: TRBV6-5
clone size: .
D gene: .
J gene: TRBJ1-2

CDR3 DNA: TGTGCCAGCAGCCAAGATGGGGCAGGGGGGTCCTACGAGCAGTACTTC
CDR3 protein: CASSQDGAGGSYEQYF
V gene: TRBV4-2
clone size: .
D gene: .
J gene: TRBJ2-7

CDR3 DNA: TGTGCCAGTAGTCTCCGTGGGGGGGCCAAAAACATTCAGTACTTC
CDR3 protein: CASSLRGGAKNIQYF
V gene: TRBV19
clone size: .
D gene: .
J gene: TRBJ2-4

CDR3 DNA: TGTGCCAGCAGTTTGACCCCGACTCAGCGGGGGCTCCAAGAGACCCAGTACTTC
CDR3 protein: CASSLTPTQRGLQETQYF
V gene: TRBV27
clone size: .
D gene: TRBD2
J gene: TRBJ2-5

CDR3 DNA: TGTGCCAGCAGTCCCTTCCGAGGTTTTGCGGACTATAGCAATCAGCCCCAGCATTTT
CDR3 protein: CASSPFRGFADYSNQPQHF
V gene: TRBV28
clone size: .
D gene: .
J gene: TRBJ1-5

CDR3 DNA: TGTGCCAGCTCACCGCGGGGACTTATGAACACCGGGGAGCTGTTTTTT
CDR3 protein: CASSPRGLMNTGELFF
V gene: TRBV18
clone size: .
D gene: .
J gene: TRBJ2-2

CDR3 DNA: TGTGCCAGCAGCCCCACCCAGGGCGAGCAGTACTTC
CDR3 protein: CASSPTQGEQYF
V gene: TRBV11-2
clone size: .
D gene: .
J gene: TRBJ2-7

CDR3 DNA: TGTGCCAGCAGTCTGTGGGACGGGGCAGGGGTTGGGAATGAGCAGTTCTTC
CDR3 protein: CASSLWDGAGVGNEQFF
V gene: TRBV27
clone size: .
D gene: .
J gene: TRBJ2-1

CDR3 DNA: TGTGCCAGCAGTTATTGGACAGACTCTAGTGGCTACACCTTC
CDR3 protein: CASSYWTDSSGYTF
V gene: TRBV6-6
clone size: .
D gene: .
J gene: TRBJ1-2

CDR3 DNA: TGTGCCAGCAGCTTAGTTCCTAGCGTGAGCTACGAGCAGTACTTC
CDR3 protein: CASSLVPSVSYEQYF
V gene: TRBV7-8
clone size: .
D gene: .
J gene: TRBJ2-7

CDR3 DNA: TGTGCCAGTAGCCCAACAGGGGGCGCGGGGGGCTACACCTTC
CDR3 protein: CASSPTGGAGGYTF
V gene: TRBV19
clone size: .
D gene: TRBD1
J gene: TRBJ1-2

CDR3 DNA: TGTGCCAGCAGCTGGTCGGGCAGGGAAACAGATACGCAGTATTTT
CDR3 protein: CASSWSGRETDTQYF
V gene: TRBV5-8
clone size: .
D gene: .
J gene: TRBJ2-3

CDR3 DNA: TGTGCCAGCAGTGGGCAGTGGAACACTGAAGCTTTCTTT
CDR3 protein: CASSGQWNTEAFF
V gene: TRBV2
clone size: .
D gene: .
J gene: TRBJ1-1

CDR3 DNA: TGTGCCAGCACGTCGACGGGAACTAATACTGAAGCTTTCTTT
CDR3 protein: CASTSTGTNTEAFF
V gene: TRBV6-1
clone size: .
D gene: .
J gene: TRBJ1-1

CDR3 DNA: TGTGCCAGCAGCTCACTTCGGACAGTCATGAACACTGAAGCTTTCTTT
CDR3 protein: CASSSLRTVMNTEAFF
V gene: TRBV7-9
clone size: .
D gene: .
J gene: TRBJ1-1

CDR3 DNA: TGTGCCAGCAGTGAATCAACAGGTCACACAGATACGCAGTATTTT
CDR3 protein: CASSESTGHTDTQYF
V gene: TRBV6-1
clone size: once
D gene: .
J gene: TRBJ2-3

CDR3 DNA: TGCGCCAGCAGCCCTCCGGACAGGAATTCACCCCTCCACTTT
CDR3 protein: CASSPPDRNSPLHF
V gene: TRBV5-1
clone size: .
D gene: TRBD1
J gene: TRBJ1-6

CDR3 DNA: TGTGCCTCAAGCACCCCAATTCGGGCTAGCGGGAGTCGGGCAGATACGCAGTATTTT
CDR3 protein: CASSTPIRASGSRADTQYF
V gene: TRBV9
clone size: .
D gene: TRBD2
J gene: TRBJ2-3

CDR3 DNA: TGTGCCAGCAGCCTCCACACTGAAGCTTTCTTT
CDR3 protein: CASSLHTEAFF
V gene: TRBV7-9
clone size: .
D gene: .
J gene: TRBJ1-1

CDR3 DNA: TGTGCCAGCAGACCACACGCCCCGGCGGACATTCAGTACTTC
CDR3 protein: CASRPHAPADIQYF
V gene: TRBV6-5
clone size: .
D gene: .
J gene: TRBJ2-4

CDR3 DNA: TGTGCCAGCAGTGAAGACAGAAGGGGCTACACCTTC
CDR3 protein: CASSEDRRGYTF
V gene: TRBV6-5
clone size: .
D gene: .
J gene: TRBJ1-2

CDR3 DNA: TGCGCCAGCAGCATACAGGGGAGCGGTGAAAAACTGTTTTTT
CDR3 protein: CASSIQGSGEKLFF
V gene: TRBV5-1
clone size: .
D gene: TRBD1
J gene: TRBJ1-4

CDR3 DNA: TGCGCCAGCAGCCTAGGACTAGCGGGCTTGGGCTCCTACAATGAGCAGTTCTTC
CDR3 protein: CASSLGLAGLGSYNEQFF
V gene: TRBV4-1
clone size: once
D gene: TRBD2
J gene: TRBJ2-1

CDR3 DNA: TGTGCCAGCAGATCTAGCGGGGAGAATGAGCAGTTCTTC
CDR3 protein: CASRSSGENEQFF
V gene: TRBV6-5
clone size: .
D gene: TRBD2
J gene: TRBJ2-1

CDR3 DNA: TGCGCCAGCAGCTCGGGACAGGGGACCGGGGAGCTGTTTTTT
CDR3 protein: CASSSGQGTGELFF
V gene: TRBV5-1
clone size: .
D gene: TRBD1
J gene: TRBJ2-2

CDR3 DNA: TGTGCCAGCAGCTTAGTAAACCCAGGGGGTAGCGGCTACACCTTC
CDR3 protein: CASSLVNPGGSGYTF
V gene: TRBV7-2
clone size: .
D gene: TRBD1
J gene: TRBJ1-2

CDR3 DNA: TGTGCCAGCAGCCTTGACAGGCAGAACACCGGGGAGCTGTTTTTT
CDR3 protein: CASSLDRQNTGELFF
V gene: TRBV6-5
clone size: .
D gene: .
J gene: TRBJ2-2

CDR3 DNA: TGTGCCAGTCTACAGGTTAGCAATCAGCCCCAGCATTTT
CDR3 protein: CASLQVSNQPQHF
V gene: TRBV28
clone size: .
D gene: .
J gene: TRBJ1-5

CDR3 DNA: TGTGCCAGCAGAGCGGACAGGGGGCCCACCGGGGAGCTGTTTTTT
CDR3 protein: CASRADRGPTGELFF
V gene: TRBV6-5
clone size: .
D gene: TRBD1
J gene: TRBJ2-2

CDR3 DNA: TGTGCCAGCTCACCCTCGGGGAACACTGAAGCTTTCTTT
CDR3 protein: CASSPSGNTEAFF
V gene: TRBV18
clone size: .
D gene: .
J gene: TRBJ1-1

CDR3 DNA: TGCGCCAGCAGCCCGGGCGGGACAGGGACCCACGAGCAGTACTTC
CDR3 protein: CASSPGGTGTHEQYF
V gene: TRBV5-1
clone size: .
D gene: TRBD1
J gene: TRBJ2-7

CDR3 DNA: TGTGCCAGCAGCCCTCATCAGGGGGTGACAGGGAAGATTTCACCCCTCCACTTT
CDR3 protein: CASSPHQGVTGKISPLHF
V gene: TRBV14
clone size: .
D gene: TRBD1
J gene: TRBJ1-6

CDR3 DNA: TGTGCCAGCAGTCCAGATGGGACAGGGCTACGAGAGCAGTACTTC
CDR3 protein: CASSPDGTGLREQYF
V gene: TRBV6-5
clone size: .
D gene: TRBD1
J gene: TRBJ2-7

CDR3 DNA: TGTGCCAGTAGTATCGGCCTAGCGGGAGCCTCCTCCTACGAGCAGTACTTC
CDR3 protein: CASSIGLAGASSYEQYF
V gene: TRBV19
clone size: .
D gene: TRBD2
J gene: TRBJ2-7

CDR3 DNA: TGTGCCAGCTCAAGGGGACTAGAGGAGACCCAGTACTTC
CDR3 protein: CASSRGLEETQYF
V gene: TRBV18
clone size: .
D gene: TRBD2
J gene: TRBJ2-5

CDR3 DNA: TGTGCCAGCAGTGCCGCGTTCTATGGCTACACCTTC
CDR3 protein: CASSAAFYGYTF
V gene: TRBV6-1
clone size: .
D gene: .
J gene: TRBJ1-2

CDR3 DNA: TGTGCCAGTAGTCTTTCCCCGGACAGGGCTGCCGATTCACCCCTCCACTTT
CDR3 protein: CASSLSPDRAADSPLHF
V gene: TRBV19
clone size: .
D gene: TRBD1
J gene: TRBJ1-6

CDR3 DNA: TGTGCCAGCAGTCTGACAGGGACCTACGAGCAGTACTTC
CDR3 protein: CASSLTGTYEQYF
V gene: TRBV6-5
clone size: once
D gene: TRBD1
J gene: TRBJ2-7

CDR3 DNA: TGTGCCAGCTCACCTGGGACAGGGGGCATGAACACTGAAGCTTTCTTT
CDR3 protein: CASSPGTGGMNTEAFF
V gene: TRBV18
clone size: .
D gene: TRBD1
J gene: TRBJ1-1

CDR3 DNA: TGTGCCTGGTTGGGACTAGCGGTAAACACCGGGGAGCTGTTTTTT
CDR3 protein: CAWLGLAVNTGELFF
V gene: TRBV30
clone size: .
D gene: TRBD2
J gene: TRBJ2-2

CDR3 DNA: TGCGCCAGCAGCTCCTCCGGGACTAGCGCACACAATGAGCAGTTCTTC
CDR3 protein: CASSSSGTSAHNEQFF
V gene: TRBV5-1
clone size: .
D gene: TRBD2
J gene: TRBJ2-1

CDR3 DNA: TGCGCCAGCAGCTCCCGGAGCAGATATGGCTACACCTTC
CDR3 protein: CASSSRSRYGYTF
V gene: TRBV5-1
clone size: few
D gene: .
J gene: TRBJ1-2

CDR3 DNA: TGTGCCAGCAGTGACCGAACGGGGTTGACAGGGAGGGAGACCCAGTACTTC
CDR3 protein: CASSDRTGLTGRETQYF
V gene: TRBV6-1
clone size: .
D gene: .
J gene: TRBJ2-5

CDR3 DNA: TGCGCCAGCAGCCAAGCCCGCCTTATGAGTGGCTACACCTTC
CDR3 protein: CASSQARLMSGYTF
V gene: TRBV4-3
clone size: .
D gene: .
J gene: TRBJ1-2

CDR3 DNA: TGTGCCAGCAAAATCGCGGGGGGCGGTCACGAGCAGTACTTC
CDR3 protein: CASKIAGGGHEQYF
V gene: TRBV7-2
clone size: .
D gene: TRBD2
J gene: TRBJ2-7

CDR3 DNA: TGTGCCAGCAGCTTAGATCAACGCGGGGAGGGCTACACCTTC
CDR3 protein: CASSLDQRGEGYTF
V gene: TRBV11-3
clone size: .
D gene: .
J gene: TRBJ1-2

CDR3 DNA: TGTGCCAGCTCACCCGGGGACAGGCAGTATAATCAGCCCCAGCATTTT
CDR3 protein: CASSPGDRQYNQPQHF
V gene: TRBV18
clone size: once
D gene: TRBD1
J gene: TRBJ1-5

CDR3 DNA: TGTGCCAGCAGCCAACAATCGGAGGGTGAAAAACTGTTTTTT
CDR3 protein: CASSQQSEGEKLFF
V gene: TRBV4-2
clone size: .
D gene: .
J gene: TRBJ1-4

CDR3 DNA: TGTGCCAGCAGCGAGGGGTCGGGCTCCTACGAGCAGTACTTC
CDR3 protein: CASSEGSGSYEQYF
V gene: TRBV9
clone size: .
D gene: .
J gene: TRBJ2-7

CDR3 DNA: TGTGCCAGCAGCTCCCGGGGATCGGTCACTGAAGCTTTCTTT
CDR3 protein: CASSSRGSVTEAFF
V gene: TRBV7-2
clone size: .
D gene: .
J gene: TRBJ1-1